The clone carrying this T cell receptor (beta chain) was observed a few times. The record originates from a study of blood T cells in healthy people across ages. Per germline, CDR1 SEHNR and CDR2 FQNEAQ (reference sequence). The germline V and J ends were trimmed by 6 bases and 1 base, with 10 bases remaining between them. This CDR3 is 14 amino acids long. Together with a sample-barcoded 5' primer, a J-beta primer mix was included in a second PCR lasting about 7 to 11 cycles. One entry per CDR3 protein results from TCRdb running MiXCR on the 5' RACE reads. This table holds 1.5 million to 1.9 million distinct CDR3 sequences, approximately 39% found once.

Sequencing used blood. The chain combines TRBV7-9 with TRBJ2-1; D is unresolved. The sequence derives from a woman younger than 30 in good health. This chain's CDR3 is CASRIMGSYNEQFF. The CDR3 DNA reads as TGTGCCAGCAGGATCATGGGATCCTACAATGAGCAGTTCTTC.